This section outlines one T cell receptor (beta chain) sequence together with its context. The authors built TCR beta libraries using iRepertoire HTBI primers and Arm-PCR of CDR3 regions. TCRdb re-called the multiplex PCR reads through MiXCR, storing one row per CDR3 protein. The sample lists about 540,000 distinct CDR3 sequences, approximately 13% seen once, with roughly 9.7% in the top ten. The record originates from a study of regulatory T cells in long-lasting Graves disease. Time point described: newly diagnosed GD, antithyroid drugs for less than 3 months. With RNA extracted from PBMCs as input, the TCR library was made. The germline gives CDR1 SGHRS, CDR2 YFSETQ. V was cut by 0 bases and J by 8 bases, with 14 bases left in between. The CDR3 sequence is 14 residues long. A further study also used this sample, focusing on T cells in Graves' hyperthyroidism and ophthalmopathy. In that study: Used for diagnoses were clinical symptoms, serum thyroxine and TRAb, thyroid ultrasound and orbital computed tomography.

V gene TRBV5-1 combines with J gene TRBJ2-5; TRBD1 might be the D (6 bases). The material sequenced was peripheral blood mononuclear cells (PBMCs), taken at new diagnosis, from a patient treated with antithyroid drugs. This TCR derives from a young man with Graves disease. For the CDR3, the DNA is TGCGCCAGCAGCTTGGAGACGGGACACATAACCCAGTACTTC. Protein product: CASSLETGHITQYF.